This TCR beta chain was found in a study of blood T cell repertoires in COVID-19. For the study at large: Whether acute or convalescent, the COVID-19 samples came from the United States, Italy and Spain. From T cells, B-cell-depleted T cells, or PBMCs came the material, which was cDNA or gDNA.

V trimming: 5 bases; J trimming: 4 bases; junction bases outside the gene matches: 13. Germline values: CDR1 MDHEN, CDR2 SYDVKM. CDR3 length equals 16 residues. Measured with immunoSEQ multiplex PCR; TCRdb has only the in-frame clones, and not every one. The repertoire holds 350,000 to 550,000 clones, with 75% to 90% as singletons. Recovery among Cohort 3 donors was established by two negative PCRs, clearance, or symptom resolution. The chain recombines TRBV28 with TRBJ2-5, with 7 bases lining up with TRBD1. The sequence came from a man in his thirties or forties who had recovered from COVID-19. The sample taken for sequencing was PBMCs or T cells enriched from blood (not recorded which). The CDR3 is CASSPTETGIPETQYF. The CDR3 DNA reads as TGTGCCAGCAGTCCGACCGAGACAGGGATTCCAGAGACCCAGTACTTC.